Listed below are T cell receptor beta chains from one sample, sequenced in a study of technical replicates of blood from several donors. The repertoire was sequenced with immunoSEQ multiplex PCR; TCRdb's copy has only in-frame clones and lacks some. The sample lists approximately 92,000 clones; about 95% were seen once. The sequenced material came from T cells isolated from PBMCs. The receptors originated from a human donor in good health. CDR3s include the opening cysteine and the closing phenylalanine or tryptophan. D genes are given only for firm matches. Rows may omit the clone size; those that give it use once, few, many or a size class.

J gene | D gene | clone size | V gene | CDR3 protein | CDR3 DNA
TRBJ2-7 | NA | NA | TRBV2 | CASSLDIYEQYF | TGTGCCAGCAGTTTAGACATCTACGAGCAGTACTTC
TRBJ1-1 | TRBD1 | few | TRBV2 | CASSWWEDRDSDTEAFF | TGTGCCAGCAGCTGGTGGGAAGACAGGGATTCGGACACTGAAGCTTTCTTT
TRBJ1-1 | NA | NA | TRBV5-1 | CASSAKPGRPNTEAFF | TGCGCCAGCAGCGCAAAACCGGGAAGACCTAACACTGAAGCTTTCTTT
TRBJ1-4 | TRBD1 | NA | TRBV15 | CATSTRTGSNEKLFF | TGTGCCACCAGCACACGGACAGGCAGTAATGAAAAACTGTTTTTT
TRBJ2-7 | NA | NA | TRBV7-8 | CASSFGGSDYEQYF | TGTGCCAGCAGCTTTGGTGGGAGCGACTACGAGCAGTACTTC
TRBJ2-5 | NA | NA | TRBV7-6 | CASSLASLGALKETQYF | TGTGCCAGCAGCTTAGCCAGTTTGGGGGCGCTTAAGGAGACCCAGTACTTC
TRBJ2-1 | TRBD2 | NA | TRBV27 | CASIRFWTSRGLDNEQFF | TGTGCCAGCATTCGTTTTTGGACTAGTAGGGGATTAGACAATGAGCAGTTCTTC
TRBJ2-1 | NA | NA | TRBV27 | CASSPKLTGGYNEQFF | TGTGCCAGCAGCCCCAAATTGACAGGAGGATACAATGAGCAGTTCTTC
TRBJ2-1 | NA | NA | TRBV7-9 | CASSQRREDEQFF | TGTGCCAGCAGTCAACGACGTGAGGATGAGCAGTTCTTC
TRBJ2-2 | TRBD1 | NA | TRBV5-4 | CASSIRDRGLSGELFF | TGTGCCAGCAGCATCCGGGACAGGGGGCTCTCCGGGGAGCTGTTTTTT
TRBJ2-3 | TRBD2 | NA | TRBV19 | CASSPAKAGGTDTQYF | TGTGCCAGTAGTCCCGCTAAAGCGGGGGGAACAGATACGCAGTATTTT
TRBJ2-7 | NA | once | TRBV6-6 | CASSTGGHEQYF | TGTGCCAGCAGTACCGGGGGGCACGAGCAGTACTTC
TRBJ2-7 | NA | NA | TRBV12-1 | CASRIGTSGKRIGYEQYF | TGTGCCAGCAGGATCGGGACTAGCGGGAAGCGTATAGGATACGAGCAGTACTTC
TRBJ2-7 | NA | NA | TRBV27 | CASSLLQSSYEQYF | TGTGCCAGCAGTTTATTACAGAGCTCCTACGAGCAGTACTTC
TRBJ1-5 | TRBD1 | NA | TRBV25-1 | CASSDGDRANQPQHF | TGTGCCAGCAGTGACGGGGACAGGGCCAATCAGCCCCAGCATTTT
TRBJ1-2 | NA | NA | TRBV28 | CASSYTNGGTNYGYTF | TGTGCCAGCAGTTACACGAATGGAGGAACTAACTATGGCTACACCTTC
TRBJ2-5 | NA | NA | TRBV4-2 | CASSQSSELQETQYF | TGTGCCAGCAGCCAGTCCTCGGAGTTACAAGAGACCCAGTACTTC
TRBJ1-1 | NA | once | TRBV30 | CAWSPGGGGKAFF | TGTGCCTGGAGCCCTGGGGGAGGGGGGAAAGCTTTCTTT
TRBJ1-2 | NA | NA | TRBV10-2 | CASSESRRGGGYTF | TGCGCCAGCAGTGAGTCCCGCAGGGGTGGTGGCTACACCTTC
TRBJ1-2 | NA | NA | TRBV27 | CASSPRRGGYGYTF | TGTGCCAGCAGTCCCCGGAGGGGAGGCTATGGCTACACCTTC
TRBJ2-1 | TRBD1 | NA | TRBV18 | CASSPLIGTGGPYNEQFF | TGTGCCAGCTCACCGTTAATTGGGACAGGGGGCCCCTACAATGAGCAGTTCTTC
TRBJ2-7 | NA | NA | TRBV28 | CASSWSPGEQYF | TGTGCCAGCAGTTGGTCCCCGGGCGAGCAGTACTTC